The text below deals with one T cell receptor beta chain. The sample comes from a study of blood T cell repertoires in COVID-19. Looked up from germline, CDR1 is SGHRS and CDR2 is YFSETQ. The trim removed 4 bases at V and 3 bases at J, leaving 5 bases unmatched. This CDR3 contains 15 residues. Assay used: immunoSEQ multiplex PCR; TCRdb lists only in-frame clones, some missing. The table has about 220,000 clones, roughly 80% seen once. V and J are TRBV5-1 and TRBJ2-2, with 8 nucleotides matching TRBD2. Specimen: peripheral blood. This TCR was sampled from a man aged 30-40 years with active or convalescent COVID-19. The CDR3 spells CASSGGGTYTGELFF. In DNA form, the CDR3 reads TGCGCCAGCAGCGGCGGGGGGACTTACACCGGGGAGCTGTTTTTT.